The following is a T cell receptor (beta chain) sequence with its context. These data belong to a study of blood T cell repertoires in COVID-19. Study-wide background: The United States, Italy and Spain supplied acute and convalescent COVID-19 samples. PBMCs, B-cell-depleted T cells, or T cells were the source of the cDNA or gDNA that made up the material.

Profiling relied on immunoSEQ multiplex PCR, and the TCRdb table lists in-frame clones only, not all of them. The sample has around 310,000 clones, roughly 90% seen once; the top ten hold approximately 4%. Trimming took off 4 bases at V and 2 bases at J, with 15 bases between the two ends. Germline V gene lookup returns CDR1 SGHNT and CDR2 YYREEE (reference sequence). This CDR3 has 15 residues. Sequencing input: peripheral blood. The rearrangement links TRBV5-4 to TRBJ2-5; tentative D call: TRBD2 (6 bases). This TCR was recovered from a woman between 45 and 65 years old with active or convalescent COVID-19. The CDR3 protein is CASSRETKAQETQYF. For the CDR3, the DNA is TGTGCCAGCAGCCGGGAGACAAAGGCGCAAGAGACCCAGTACTTC.